This TCR beta chain was captured by sequencing in a study of blood T cell repertoires in COVID-19. This clone was counted a single time. The method was immunoSEQ multiplex PCR; TCRdb's version includes in-frame clones alone and lacks a portion of them. The table lists some 170,000 clones, around four fifths of them singletons, with roughly 10% in the top ten. The CDR3 length is 14 residues. The V gene's germline CDR1 is KGHDR and CDR2 SFDVKD. V was clipped by 3 bases and J by 6 bases, with 11 bases between them. Sequenced sample: peripheral blood. The chain combines TRBV24-1 with TRBJ2-1, with D perhaps TRBD1 (6 bases). This receptor was identified in a human donor in a cohort sampled during active COVID-19. The CDR3 sequence is CATSDRSRGNEQFF. In DNA, the CDR3 is TGTGCCACCAGTGATAGGTCCAGGGGCAATGAGCAGTTCTTC.